The clone carrying this TCR beta chain showed up just a few times. Its antigen is currently unknown. These data are taken from a study of regulatory T cells in long-lasting Graves disease. Study-wide context: Positivity for TSH receptor antibodies plus over 5 years of antithyroid drugs meant persistent Graves' disease. Study results and caveats: The study found TRBV28, TRBJ1-2 and TRBJ2-5 favored in persistent disease. TCR diversity was lower in persistent Graves' patients than in newly diagnosed ones.

For TCR beta, libraries came from iRepertoire HTBI primers and Arm-PCR of CDR3 regions. TCRdb re-called the multiplex PCR reads through MiXCR, storing one row per CDR3 protein. The sample lists 430,000 or so distinct CDR3 sequences, 20% to 25% occurring once. Time point described: persistent/refractory GD, antithyroid drugs over 5 years with positive TRAb. The TCR library was made from RNA that had been extracted from PBMCs in TRIzol. Trimming took off 0 bases at V and 0 bases at J, with 6 bases between the two ends. The CDR3 extends over 15 amino acids. Germline CDR1 is SGHRS and CDR2 is YFSETQ. Source: peripheral blood mononuclear cells (PBMCs), taken when the disease was refractory, from a patient treated with antithyroid drugs. This TCR came from a female donor with Graves disease. The J gene is TRBJ2-2, the V gene TRBV5-1; D unclear. The CDR3 bases are TGCGCCAGCAGCTTGGGTTCGACGAACACCGGGGAGCTGTTTTTT. Translating gives CASSLGSTNTGELFF.